These T cell receptor beta chains were read from a single sample in a study of T cell repertoires in cytomegalovirus infection. One entry per CDR3 protein, called by TCRdb with MiXCR from the reads. The sample yields approximately 340,000 distinct CDR3 sequences, 25% to 35% seen once. These receptors lack a known antigen. This specimen was cultured PBMCs, taken from culture after CMV antigen stimulation. These receptors were taken from a human donor in good health (CMV status not recorded). Some clones in this sample may be carry-over from other donors' samples. CDR3s include the opening cysteine and the closing phenylalanine or tryptophan. The order of the fields is CDR3 protein, CDR3 length, clone size, V gene, D gene, J gene. D genes are given only for firm matches. Expanded clones are given a class, and other clones once, few, many or no size at all.

CAITGTGSMGEQYF 14 few TRBV10-3 TRBD1 TRBJ2-7
CSARDGRVDLEAFF 14 . TRBV20-1 . TRBJ1-1
CASSKWQPQHF 11 . TRBV19 . TRBJ1-5
CASSNGGSYEQYF 13 few TRBV27 . TRBJ2-7
CASSSPDVYEQYF 13 . TRBV28 . TRBJ2-7
CASTTLAGGSQETQYF 16 few TRBV6-5 TRBD2 TRBJ2-5
CASKRGLADRTDTQYF 16 . TRBV4-1 TRBD2 TRBJ2-3
CASSSSGESVTEAFF 15 many TRBV6-5 . TRBJ1-1
CASSSPSLTEAFF 13 once TRBV28 . TRBJ1-1
CASSYSAGSGYGYTF 15 few TRBV6-6 . TRBJ1-2